This T cell receptor beta chain stems from a study of OX40 agonist ivuxolimab in advanced cancers. This table comes from immunoSEQ multiplex PCR, and its TCRdb copy is limited to in-frame clones, with some not included. The sample lists tens of thousands of clones, roughly 87% seen once, with about 0.57% in the top ten. The CDR3 covers 14 residues. V gave up 4 bases and J gave up 3 bases; unmatched junction bases: 2. Germline loops: CDR1 ENHRY, CDR2 SYGVKD. J is TRBJ1-3 and V is TRBV10-3, with 8 bases that match TRBD1. The TCR sequence derives from an adult with an advanced solid tumor such as melanoma, head and neck, liver or kidney cancer. The starting material was CD4+ or CD8+ T cells sorted from blood, obtained in a trial of the OX40 agonist ivuxolimab. The CDR3 DNA is TGTGCCATCAGTGCAGGGGGCAGTGGAAACACCATATATTTT. Protein sequence: CAISAGGSGNTIYF.